Below, 20 T cell receptor beta chains from the same sample are listed, as sequenced in a study of blood T cell repertoires in COVID-19. Sequenced by immunoSEQ multiplex PCR; TCRdb stores in-frame clones only, minus some. The sample comprises about 410,000 clones, around nine tenths of which are singletons, and 1.5% to 2% rests with the top ten. Sequencing was carried out using PBMCs or T cells enriched from blood (not recorded which). These receptor sequences come from a woman in her 30s who had recovered from COVID-19.

This rearrangement joins TRBV4-1 to TRBJ1-3, with 8 bases identical to TRBD1. Germline values: CDR1 MGHRA, CDR2 YSYEKL. The trim removed 0 bases at V and 6 bases at J, leaving 10 bases unmatched. This CDR3 region has 17 residues. This chain's CDR3 is CASSQDGAGGAKNTIYF. The CDR3 nucleotides read TGCGCCAGCAGCCAAGATGGGGCAGGGGGCGCGAAAAACACCATATATTTT.

This chain connects TRBV30 to TRBJ2-2, with D possibly matching TRBD2 (5 bases). Germline lookup yields CDR1 GTSNPN and CDR2 SVGIG (reference sequence). Trimming took 0 bases from V and 6 from J, leaving 14 bases between them. This CDR3 comprises 15 residues. The CDR3: CAWSVGGSLAGELFF. For the CDR3, the DNA is TGTGCCTGGAGTGTAGGAGGATCTTTGGCCGGGGAGCTGTTTTTT.

The genes are TRBV10-3 and TRBJ1-5, with TRBD1 matching 7 bases. Germline CDR1 is ENHRY and CDR2 is SYGVKD. The CDR3 contains 14 residues. J was trimmed by 6 bases and V by 5 bases; bases with no gene match: 7. The CDR3: CAISQTGLGQPQHF. The CDR3 coding sequence is TGTGCCATCAGTCAGACAGGGCTAGGTCAGCCCCAGCATTTT.

This chain links TRBV12-5 with TRBJ1-2, with D tentatively TRBD1 (6 bases). Germline V lookup: CDR1 LGHNT, CDR2 FRNRAP. The CDR3 runs 15 residues. Trimming pared 1 base from V and 3 bases from J, leaving 12 bases between. The CDR3 reads CASGLGGRTYYGYTF. The CDR3 nucleotides are TGTGCTAGTGGTTTGGGGGGGCGGACTTACTATGGCTACACCTTC.

V usage is TRBV21-1 and J usage is TRBJ1-5; the table's D call, TRBD1, was not checked against the DNA. TRBV21-1 is a known pseudogene. The CDR3 sequence is 17 residues long. Here the CDR3 reads CASSKGEQSLGSKPQHF. In DNA, the CDR3 is TGTGCCAGCAGCAAAGGAGAACAGTCGTTGGGTTCGAAGCCCCAGCATTTT.

This CDR3 reads CASSPGLNQPQHF. The CDR3 region has the DNA TGCGCCAGCAGTCCAGGTTTAAATCAGCCCCAGCATTTT. The genes are TRBV10-1 and TRBJ1-5; D unresolved. V was pared by 5 bases and J by 4 bases, with 9 bases between. The CDR3 runs 13 residues. Germline V CDR1 and CDR2: WNHNN, SYGVQD (reference sequence).

The chain has TRBV28 and TRBJ1-3, with a weak D call TRBD1 (5 bases). Per the germline V gene, CDR1 is MDHEN and CDR2 is SYDVKM. Trimming shortened V by 4 bases and J by 3 bases, and 13 bases separated the two germline ends. The CDR3 totals 15 residues. This chain's CDR3 is CASSSPGGVGNTIYF. The CDR3 DNA is TGTGCCAGCAGTTCCCCGGGGGGAGTTGGAAACACCATATATTTT.

The V and J genes are TRBV29-1 and TRBJ1-1; 7 bases match TRBD1. The CDR3 covers 13 residues. Germline CDR1 is SQVTM and CDR2 is ANQGSEA. Losses at the gene ends were 7 bases for V and 1 base for J; bases not matched to a gene: 6. In nucleotides, the CDR3 is TGCAGCGCTGAGGGACAGTCGAACACTGAAGCTTTCTTT. Its translation: CSAEGQSNTEAFF. Full variable domain (remainder filled in from reference TRBV29-1 and TRBJ1-1): SAVISQKPSRDICQRGTSLTIQCQVDSQVTMMFWYRQQPGQSLTLIATANQGSEATYESGFVIDKFPISRPNLTFSTLTVSNMSPEDSSIYLCSAEGQSNTEAFFGQGTRLTVV.

This clone has only one observation. The V gene is TRBV11-2, the J gene TRBJ2-7, with 8 bases fitting TRBD1. Trimming removed 4 bases from V and 0 bases from J; junction bases left unmatched: 8. The germline gives CDR1 SGHAT, CDR2 FQNNGV. The CDR3 covers 16 residues. The CDR3: CASSSVTGGDSYEQYF. For the CDR3, the DNA is TGTGCCAGCAGCTCAGTAACAGGGGGTGACTCCTACGAGCAGTACTTC.

This clone was detected only once. The rearrangement uses TRBV7-9 and TRBJ1-4; perhaps TRBD1 as D (5 bases). The CDR3 consists of 17 residues. Deletions cut 7 bases from V and 1 base from J, with 19 bases between. The germline CDR1 and CDR2 sequences are SEHNR and FQNEAQ (reference sequence). CDR3 bases: TGTGCCAGCAACTCTGGACACCTTACACGAACTAATGAAAAACTGTTTTTT. Translated, it gives CASNSGHLTRTNEKLFF.

The V gene is TRBV28, the J gene TRBJ1-1, with 9 positions matching TRBD1. Unmatched junction bases numbered 7, after V lost 2 bases and J lost 3 bases. Germline CDR1 reads MDHEN; CDR2 reads SYDVKM. The CDR3 covers 16 residues. This chain's CDR3 is CASSLPRQGGDTEAFF. For the CDR3, the DNA is TGTGCCAGCAGTTTACCCCGACAGGGGGGGGACACTGAAGCTTTCTTT. Full variable domain (outside the CDR3, taken from reference TRBV28 and TRBJ1-1): DVKVTQSSRYLVKRTGEKVFLECVQDMDHENMFWYRQDPGLGLRLIYFSYDVKMKEKGDIPEGYSVSREKKERFSLILESASTNQTSMYLCASSLPRQGGDTEAFFGQGTRLTVV.

The sample holds one count of this clone. This chain uses TRBV27 with TRBJ2-2; TRBD1 is a possible D gene (5 bases). Trimming took off 8 bases at V and 11 bases at J, with 15 bases between the two ends. Germline CDR1 and CDR2: MNHEY and SMNVEV (reference sequence). The CDR3 is 12 residues long. In DNA, the CDR3 is TGTGCCAGCGGCTACACAGGCCGAGAGCTGTTTTTT. Translated: CASGYTGRELFF.

The CDR3 coding sequence is TGTGCCAGCAGGGCCACAGAGACATCCTACGAGCAGTACTTC. It translates to CASRATETSYEQYF. The rearrangement uses TRBV2 and TRBJ2-7; D gene unclear. This CDR3 contains 14 residues. Germline loops: CDR1 SNHLY, CDR2 FYNNEI. V lost 6 bases and J 1 base, leaving 13 bases between the germline ends.

The chain carries TRBV3-1 (or the pseudogene TRBV3-2) and TRBJ1-2; D unclear. The CDR3 totals 16 residues. Germline loops: CDR1 LGHDT, CDR2 YNNKEL (reference sequence). The ends were cut back, 0 bases at V and 5 bases at J, with 16 bases in the middle. The CDR3 bases are TGTGCCAGCAGCCAAGATCTTAAGAGGCATTCATATGGCTACACCTTC. It yields the protein CASSQDLKRHSYGYTF.

V and J are TRBV3-1 (or the pseudogene TRBV3-2) and TRBJ1-1, with D possibly TRBD1 on 6 matching bases. Trimming left V 5 bases short and J 0 bases short, with 13 bases between. This CDR3 has 15 residues. Germline V gives CDR1 LGHDT, CDR2 YNNKEL (reference sequence). CDR3 coding DNA: TGTGCCAGCAGCTATAGACAGGCTTTGAACACTGAAGCTTTCTTT. Protein: CASSYRQALNTEAFF.

The V call is TRBV7-8, the J call TRBJ2-7, with D maybe TRBD1 (6 bases). The CDR3 is 14 amino acids. Germline-derived CDR1 and CDR2 are SGHVS and FQNEAQ. Trimming removed 6 bases at V and 2 bases at J, with 14 bases between. CDR3 sequence reads: CASRRPGATYEQYF. CDR3 coding DNA: TGTGCCAGCAGACGACCAGGGGCTACCTACGAGCAGTACTTC.

The chain links TRBV7-9 to TRBJ1-6; TRBD1 agrees at 8 bases. CDR3 length: 17 residues. CDR1 and CDR2 from the germline V gene are SEHNR and FQNEAQ (reference sequence). Losses at the gene ends were 4 bases for V and 0 bases for J; bases not matched to a gene: 5. The CDR3 region is CASSSTGVSSYNSPLHF. DNA of the CDR3: TGTGCCAGCAGCTCGACAGGGGTCAGCTCCTATAATTCACCCCTCCACTTT.

The chain has TRBV20-1 and TRBJ2-7; D perhaps matches TRBD2 (5 bases). The V gene lost 3 bases and the J gene lost 1 base, with 16 bases spanning the gap. This CDR3 has 15 amino acids. CDR1 is DFQATT, CDR2 SNEGSKA, per germline (reference sequence). CDR3 residues: CSASSRESLSYEQYF. The CDR3 DNA reads as TGCAGTGCTAGTAGTAGGGAGTCCCTATCCTACGAGCAGTACTTC.

The chain is built from TRBV5-3 and TRBJ1-5; a possible D gene is TRBD1 (5 bases). TRBV5-3 is classed as an ORF, of uncertain function. V lost 4 bases to trimming and J lost 5 bases, with 22 bases between them. This CDR3 has 17 residues. The CDR3, as DNA: TGTGCCAGAAGCCGTACGTGGGGCGGGGAGTTTGATCAGCCCCAGCATTTT. Residues: CARSRTWGGEFDQPQHF.

The CDR3 here is CAAERRDSSNSPLHF. The CDR3 coding sequence is TGTGCCGCAGAACGCAGGGACAGTTCGAATTCACCCCTCCACTTT. V usage is TRBV24-1 and J usage is TRBJ1-6, with 7 bases matching TRBD1. From germline, CDR1 is KGHDR and CDR2 SFDVKD. This CDR3 comprises 15 residues. With 12 bases clipped from V and 7 bases from J, the junction kept 14 bases outside the gene matches.